A selection of T cell receptor beta chains follows, all from one sample in a study of T cell clones after liver transplantation. Generated by immunoSEQ multiplex PCR, the TCRdb table keeps only in-frame clones and is missing some. The data contain roughly 74,000 clones, 80% of them seen just once; the ten biggest clones take up about 0.6%. The specimen was CD4+ T cells from blood, collected before liver transplant. Source of these receptors: a human donor who received a liver transplant. CDR3s include the opening cysteine and the closing phenylalanine or tryptophan. Each record gives: V gene, CDR3 protein.

V gene: TRBV14
CDR3 protein: CASSSTSSGGSSYNEQFF

V gene: TRBV5-1
CDR3 protein: CASSIDGNTEAFF

V gene: TRBV7-8
CDR3 protein: CASSPTGVSGGELFF

V gene: TRBV10-3
CDR3 protein: CAIGGPSGQSHEQFF

V gene: TRBV28
CDR3 protein: CASGSPGGYNEQFF

V gene: TRBV5-1
CDR3 protein: CASSPQGSGNTIYF

V gene: TRBV5-1
CDR3 protein: CASSLGERQGGEAFF

V gene: TRBV14
CDR3 protein: CASSTRTSGRGSTDTQYF

V gene: TRBV28
CDR3 protein: CASSRSHYGYTF

V gene: TRBV25-1
CDR3 protein: CASSESGTGGYGYTF

V gene: TRBV19
CDR3 protein: CASRLGQIDQPQHF

V gene: TRBV5-4
CDR3 protein: CASSVGGSGETQYF

V gene: TRBV10-1
CDR3 protein: CASSEFVGSTEETQYF

V gene: TRBV10-3
CDR3 protein: CATGVTGYEQYF

V gene: TRBV27
CDR3 protein: CASSLWVGSRTDTQYF

V gene: TRBV6-1
CDR3 protein: CASSTPGRNNEQFF

V gene: TRBV29-1
CDR3 protein: CSVKTNPNYGYTF

V gene: TRBV6-1
CDR3 protein: CASSERGYEQYF

V gene: TRBV29-1
CDR3 protein: CSVEIPNLLNTIYF

V gene: TRBV5-1
CDR3 protein: CASSFEGIGEQYF

V gene: TRBV5-1
CDR3 protein: CASSLIQGTQETQYF

V gene: TRBV30
CDR3 protein: CAWSPGQASYTF

V gene: TRBV4-1
CDR3 protein: CASSQDPGRHYEQYF

V gene: TRBV29-1
CDR3 protein: CSVTRDRGNEQFF

V gene: TRBV10-2
CDR3 protein: CASSEFRRPARQASTDTQYF

V gene: TRBV4-1
CDR3 protein: CASSQGDLAGLNEQFF

V gene: TRBV28
CDR3 protein: CASWSQANTEAFF

V gene: TRBV5-1
CDR3 protein: CASSNAPGSTNYGYTF

V gene: TRBV28
CDR3 protein: CASSVRAGANVLTF

V gene: TRBV7-8
CDR3 protein: CASSSFSGQGYGYTF

V gene: TRBV28
CDR3 protein: CASSTLVRTGELFF

V gene: TRBV19
CDR3 protein: CASSPRTGSYNEQFF

V gene: TRBV20-1
CDR3 protein: CSVGGNEQFF

V gene: TRBV28
CDR3 protein: CASSTRQFTTYEQYF

V gene: TRBV18
CDR3 protein: CASSSALANTGELFF

V gene: TRBV28
CDR3 protein: CASSRTANTEAFF

V gene: TRBV27
CDR3 protein: CASSLSMGHMNTEAFF

V gene: TRBV5-1
CDR3 protein: CASSLMALGSYNEQFF

V gene: TRBV15
CDR3 protein: CATSMMTANQPQHF

V gene: TRBV15
CDR3 protein: CATSRTSTGLTYEQYF

V gene: TRBV7-9
CDR3 protein: CASSFFAAGFEKLFF

V gene: TRBV5-1
CDR3 protein: CASSLSSGTRLSTDTQYF

V gene: TRBV28
CDR3 protein: CASSLVQGNTEAFF